This T cell receptor beta chain came from a study of identical twins. Germline CDR1 is LGHDT and CDR2 is YNNKEL (reference sequence). V was trimmed by 3 bases and J by 4 bases, leaving 16 bases between them. The CDR3 is 15 residues long. General observations from the study: It was cross-sectional statistical analysis, not following the same donors, that the conclusions relied on. Zero-insertion findings could be partly confounded by invariant cells (MAIT and iNKT cells).

TCRdb recomputed calls from the 5' RACE reads with MiXCR, one row per CDR3 protein. Here the sample spans 500,000 to 700,000 distinct CDR3 sequences, under 8.5% being singletons. Healthy Caucasians supplied all donations. This clonotype occurred a few times. Its specificity is not known. The same sample was also used in a study of yellow fever vaccine responses in identical twins.

The receptor was derived from a woman aged 18-29 years in good health. The specimen was PBMCs. The chain recombines TRBV3-1 with TRBJ2-7; the D is unclear. CDR3 residues: CASSHRSQPGYEQYF. The DNA of the CDR3 is TGTGCCAGCAGCCATCGCTCTCAACCCGGGTACGAGCAGTACTTC.